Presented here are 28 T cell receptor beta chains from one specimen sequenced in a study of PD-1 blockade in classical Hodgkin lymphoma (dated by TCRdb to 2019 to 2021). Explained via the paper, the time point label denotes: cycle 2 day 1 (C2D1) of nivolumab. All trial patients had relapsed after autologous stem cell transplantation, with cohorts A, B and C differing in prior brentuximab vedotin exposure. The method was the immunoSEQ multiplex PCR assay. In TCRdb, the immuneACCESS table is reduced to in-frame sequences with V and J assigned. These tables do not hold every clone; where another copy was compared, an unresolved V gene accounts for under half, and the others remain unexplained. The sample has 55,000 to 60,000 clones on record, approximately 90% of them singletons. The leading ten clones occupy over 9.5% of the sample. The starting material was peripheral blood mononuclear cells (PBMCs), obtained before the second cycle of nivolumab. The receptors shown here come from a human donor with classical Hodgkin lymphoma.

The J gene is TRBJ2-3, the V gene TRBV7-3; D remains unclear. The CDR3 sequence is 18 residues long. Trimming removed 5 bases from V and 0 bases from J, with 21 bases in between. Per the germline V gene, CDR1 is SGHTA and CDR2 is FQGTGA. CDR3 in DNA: TGTGCCAGCAGCACGCTGGTAACGGTTGCTCCTAGCACAGATACGCAGTATTTT. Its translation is CASSTLVTVAPSTDTQYF.

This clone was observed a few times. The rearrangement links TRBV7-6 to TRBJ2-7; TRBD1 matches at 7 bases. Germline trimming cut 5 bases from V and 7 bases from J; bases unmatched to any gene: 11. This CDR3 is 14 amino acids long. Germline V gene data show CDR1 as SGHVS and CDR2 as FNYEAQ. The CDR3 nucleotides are TGTGCCAGCAGCCCCCGACAGGGTCTTCGGGAGCAGTACTTC. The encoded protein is CASSPRQGLREQYF.

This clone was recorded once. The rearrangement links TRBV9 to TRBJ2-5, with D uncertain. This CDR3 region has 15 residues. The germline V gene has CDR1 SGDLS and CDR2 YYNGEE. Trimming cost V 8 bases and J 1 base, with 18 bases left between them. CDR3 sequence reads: CASTNSWGPQETQYF. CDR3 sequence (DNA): TGTGCCAGTACTAACAGCTGGGGTCCCCAAGAGACCCAGTACTTC.

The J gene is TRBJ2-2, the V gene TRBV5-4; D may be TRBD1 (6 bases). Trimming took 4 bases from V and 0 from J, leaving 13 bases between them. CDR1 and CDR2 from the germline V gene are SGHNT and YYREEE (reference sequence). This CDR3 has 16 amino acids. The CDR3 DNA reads TGTGCCAGCAGCCCAACCTGGGGGCCGAACACCGGGGAGCTGTTTTTT. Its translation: CASSPTWGPNTGELFF.

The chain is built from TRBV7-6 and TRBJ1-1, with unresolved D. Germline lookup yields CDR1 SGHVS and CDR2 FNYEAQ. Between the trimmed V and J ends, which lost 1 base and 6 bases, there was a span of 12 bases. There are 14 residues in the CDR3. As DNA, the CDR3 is TGTGCCAGCAGCTTAGTTCAGACAAGCCCTGAAGCTTTCTTT. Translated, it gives CASSLVQTSPEAFF.

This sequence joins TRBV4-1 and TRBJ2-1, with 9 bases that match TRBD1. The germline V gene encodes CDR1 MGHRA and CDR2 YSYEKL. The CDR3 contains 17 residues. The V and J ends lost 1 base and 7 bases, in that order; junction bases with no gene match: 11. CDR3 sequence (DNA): TGCGCCAGCAGCCAAGCAGTCCCGGGACAGGGCGGGAATGAGCAGTTCTTC. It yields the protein CASSQAVPGQGGNEQFF.

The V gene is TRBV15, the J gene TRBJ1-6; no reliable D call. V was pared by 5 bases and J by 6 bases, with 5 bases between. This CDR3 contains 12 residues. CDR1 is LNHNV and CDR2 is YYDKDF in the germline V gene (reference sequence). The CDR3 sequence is CATSFGNSPLHF. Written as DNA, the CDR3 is TGTGCCACCAGCTTCGGTAATTCACCCCTCCACTTT.

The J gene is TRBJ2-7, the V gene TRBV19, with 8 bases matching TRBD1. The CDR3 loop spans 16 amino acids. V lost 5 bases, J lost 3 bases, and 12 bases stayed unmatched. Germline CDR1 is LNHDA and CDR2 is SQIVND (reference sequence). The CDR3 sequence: CASSLSRDRSFYEQYF. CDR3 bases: TGTGCCAGTAGTCTCTCCCGGGACAGGAGTTTCTACGAGCAGTACTTC.

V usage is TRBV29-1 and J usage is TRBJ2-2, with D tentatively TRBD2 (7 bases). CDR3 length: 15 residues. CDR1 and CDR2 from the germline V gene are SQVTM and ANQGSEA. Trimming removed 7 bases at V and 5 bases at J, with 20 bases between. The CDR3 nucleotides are TGCAGCGCAACACGGGGGGCCGCGCTTACCGGGGAGCTGTTTTTT. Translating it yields CSATRGAALTGELFF.

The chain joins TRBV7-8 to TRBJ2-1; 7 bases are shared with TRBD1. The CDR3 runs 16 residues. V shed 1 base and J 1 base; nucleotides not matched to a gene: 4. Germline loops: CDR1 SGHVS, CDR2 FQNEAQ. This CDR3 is CASSLVEGASYNEQFF. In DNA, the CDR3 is TGTGCCAGCAGCTTAGTTGAGGGGGCTTCCTACAATGAGCAGTTCTTC.

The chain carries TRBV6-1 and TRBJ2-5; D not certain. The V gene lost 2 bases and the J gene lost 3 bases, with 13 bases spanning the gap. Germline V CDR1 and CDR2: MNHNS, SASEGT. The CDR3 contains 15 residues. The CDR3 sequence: CASSESRAFKETQYF. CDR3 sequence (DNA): TGTGCCAGCAGTGAATCAAGGGCATTCAAAGAGACCCAGTACTTC.

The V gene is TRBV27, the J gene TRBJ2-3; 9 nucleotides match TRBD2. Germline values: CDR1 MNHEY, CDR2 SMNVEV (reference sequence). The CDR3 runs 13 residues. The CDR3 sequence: CAIGGRALDTQYF. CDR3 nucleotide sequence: TGTGCGATCGGCGGGAGGGCCCTAGATACGCAGTATTTT.

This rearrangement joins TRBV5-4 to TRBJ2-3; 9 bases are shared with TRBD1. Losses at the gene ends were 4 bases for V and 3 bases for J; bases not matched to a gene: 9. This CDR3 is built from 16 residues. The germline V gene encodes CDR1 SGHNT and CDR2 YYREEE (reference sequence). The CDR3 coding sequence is TGTGCCAGCAGCCCGAGGGACAGGGAGGGAACAGATACGCAGTATTTT. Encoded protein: CASSPRDREGTDTQYF.

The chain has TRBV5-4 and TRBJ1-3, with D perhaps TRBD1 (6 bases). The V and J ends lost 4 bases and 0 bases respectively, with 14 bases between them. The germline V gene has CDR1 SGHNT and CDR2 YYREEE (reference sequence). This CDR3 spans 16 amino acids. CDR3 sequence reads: CASSPGGASSGNTIYF. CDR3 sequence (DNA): TGTGCCAGCAGCCCTGGGGGGGCGAGCTCTGGAAACACCATATATTTT.

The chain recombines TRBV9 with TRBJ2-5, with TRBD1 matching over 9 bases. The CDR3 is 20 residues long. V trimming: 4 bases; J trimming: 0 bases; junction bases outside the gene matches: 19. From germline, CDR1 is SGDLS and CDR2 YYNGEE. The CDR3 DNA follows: TGTGCCAGCAGCCACAACCCTACAGGGGGCGTATCGGGGTACCAAGAGACCCAGTACTTC. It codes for CASSHNPTGGVSGYQETQYF.

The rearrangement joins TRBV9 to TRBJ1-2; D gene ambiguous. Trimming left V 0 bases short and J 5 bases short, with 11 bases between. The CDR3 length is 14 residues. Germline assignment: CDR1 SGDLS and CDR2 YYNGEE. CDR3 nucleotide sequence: TGTGCCAGCAGCGTAGGTTTTTCCCATTATGGCTACACCTTC. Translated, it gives CASSVGFSHYGYTF.

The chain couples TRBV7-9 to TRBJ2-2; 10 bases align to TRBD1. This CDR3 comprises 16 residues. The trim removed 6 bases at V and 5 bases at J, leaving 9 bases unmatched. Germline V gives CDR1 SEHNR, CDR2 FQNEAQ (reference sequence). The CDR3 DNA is TGTGCCAGCAGGGTCTGGGGACAGGGGAGGACCGGGGAGCTGTTTTTT. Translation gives CASRVWGQGRTGELFF.

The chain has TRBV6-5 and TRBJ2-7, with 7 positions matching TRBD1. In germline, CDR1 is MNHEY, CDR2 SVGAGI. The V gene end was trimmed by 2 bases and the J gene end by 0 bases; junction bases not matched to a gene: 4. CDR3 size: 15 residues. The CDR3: CASSYGTVGSYEQYF. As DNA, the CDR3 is TGTGCCAGCAGTTACGGGACAGTCGGCTCCTACGAGCAGTACTTC.

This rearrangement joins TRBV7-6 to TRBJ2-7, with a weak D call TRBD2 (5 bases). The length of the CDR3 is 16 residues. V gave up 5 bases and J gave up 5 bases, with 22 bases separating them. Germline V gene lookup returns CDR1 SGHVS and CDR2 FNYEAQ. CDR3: CASSPTLGVPQDEQYF. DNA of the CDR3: TGTGCCAGCAGCCCGACCCTCGGGGTTCCTCAGGACGAGCAGTACTTC.

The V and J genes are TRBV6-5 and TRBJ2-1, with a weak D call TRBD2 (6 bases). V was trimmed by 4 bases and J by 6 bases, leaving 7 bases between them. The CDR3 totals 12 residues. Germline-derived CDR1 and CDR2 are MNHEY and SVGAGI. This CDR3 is CASSSGSNEQFF. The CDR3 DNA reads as TGTGCCAGCAGTTCCGGGAGCAATGAGCAGTTCTTC.

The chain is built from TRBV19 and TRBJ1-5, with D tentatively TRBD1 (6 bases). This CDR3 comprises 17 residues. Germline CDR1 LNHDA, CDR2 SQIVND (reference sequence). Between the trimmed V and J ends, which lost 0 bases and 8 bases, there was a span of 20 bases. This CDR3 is CASSIDRYRASPEPQHF. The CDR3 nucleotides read TGTGCCAGTAGTATAGATCGGTACAGGGCGTCCCCTGAGCCCCAGCATTTT.

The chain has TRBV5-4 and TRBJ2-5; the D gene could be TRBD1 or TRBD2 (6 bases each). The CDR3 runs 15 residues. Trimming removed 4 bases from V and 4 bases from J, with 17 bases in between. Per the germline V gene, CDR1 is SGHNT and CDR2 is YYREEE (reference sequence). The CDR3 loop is CASSDPGAGRETQYF. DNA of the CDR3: TGTGCCAGCAGCGACCCGGGGGCGGGTCGAGAGACCCAGTACTTC.

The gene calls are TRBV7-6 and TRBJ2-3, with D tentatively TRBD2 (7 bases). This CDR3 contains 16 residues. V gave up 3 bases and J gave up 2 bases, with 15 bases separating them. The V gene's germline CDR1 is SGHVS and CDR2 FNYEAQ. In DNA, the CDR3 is TGTGCCAGCAGCTTGGTGGGCGGGGGCCCCACAGATACGCAGTATTTT. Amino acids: CASSLVGGGPTDTQYF.

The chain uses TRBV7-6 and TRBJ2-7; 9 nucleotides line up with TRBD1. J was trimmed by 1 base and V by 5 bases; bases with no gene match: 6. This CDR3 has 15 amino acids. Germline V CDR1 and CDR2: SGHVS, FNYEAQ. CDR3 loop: CASSIGTGPSYEQYF. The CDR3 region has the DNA TGTGCCAGCAGCATTGGGACAGGGCCTTCCTACGAGCAGTACTTC.

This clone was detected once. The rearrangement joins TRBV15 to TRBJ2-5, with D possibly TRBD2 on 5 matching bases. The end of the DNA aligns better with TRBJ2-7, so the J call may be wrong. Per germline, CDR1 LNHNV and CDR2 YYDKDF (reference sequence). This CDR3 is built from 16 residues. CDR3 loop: CATSTHLAAVNYEQYF. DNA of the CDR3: TGTGCCACCAGCACTCACCTAGCAGCGGTAAACTACGAGCAGTACTTC.

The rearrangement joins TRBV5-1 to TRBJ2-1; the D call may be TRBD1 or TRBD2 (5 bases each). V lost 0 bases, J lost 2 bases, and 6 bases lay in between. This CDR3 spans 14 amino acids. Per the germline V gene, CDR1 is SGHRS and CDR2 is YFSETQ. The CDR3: CASSLVGPYNEQFF. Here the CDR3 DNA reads TGCGCCAGCAGCTTGGTGGGACCCTACAATGAGCAGTTCTTC. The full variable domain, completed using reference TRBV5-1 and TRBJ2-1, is KAGVTQTPRYLIKTRGQQVTLSCSPISGHRSVSWYQQTPGQGLQFLFEYFSETQRNKGNFPGRFSGRQFSNSRSEMNVSTLELGDSALYLCASSLVGPYNEQFFGPGTRLTVL.

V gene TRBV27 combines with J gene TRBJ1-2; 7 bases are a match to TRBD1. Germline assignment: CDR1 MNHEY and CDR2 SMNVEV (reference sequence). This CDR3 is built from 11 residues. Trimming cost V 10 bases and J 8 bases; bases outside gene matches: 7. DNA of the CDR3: TGTGCCATCCTGACAGGGAGCGGCTACACCTTC. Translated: CAILTGSGYTF.

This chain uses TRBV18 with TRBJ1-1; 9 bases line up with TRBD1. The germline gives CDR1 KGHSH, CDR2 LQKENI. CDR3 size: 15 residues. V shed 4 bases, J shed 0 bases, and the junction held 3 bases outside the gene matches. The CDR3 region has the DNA TGTGCCAGCTCACACAGGGGGCGGGTGAACACTGAAGCTTTCTTT. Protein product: CASSHRGRVNTEAFF.